This T cell receptor (beta chain) emerged from a study of cytomegalovirus exposure and HLA in healthy donors. Study summary: Later, an analysis reported that the 130 or so validation repertoires had used the same platform as the 500 to 750 first-cohort repertoires.

Clones were sequenced by immunoSEQ multiplex PCR, and TCRdb holds only the in-frame ones, with some missing. The data contain 120,000 or so clones, 85% to 90% of them singletons. As for this clone: Its antigen remains unknown.

The donors were members of the approximately 130-subject validation cohort (separate from the approximately 670-subject first cohort). Whole-study findings and limits: Cytomegalovirus status, reportedly, was diagnosed with high specificity and sensitivity by the classifier.

Germline trimming cut 0 bases from V and 2 bases from J; bases unmatched to any gene: 2. The CDR3 extends over 16 amino acids. Germline-derived CDR1 and CDR2 are MRHNA and SNTAGT. The sample comprised PBMCs. This rearrangement joins TRBV6-4 to TRBJ2-3, with 10 bases lining up with TRBD2. The clonotype originates from a woman between 18 and 29 years old in good health and CMV-seronegative. The CDR3 sequence: CASSDSSGGSTDTQYF. The CDR3 DNA follows: TGTGCCAGCAGTGACTCTAGCGGGGGGTCCACAGATACGCAGTATTTT.